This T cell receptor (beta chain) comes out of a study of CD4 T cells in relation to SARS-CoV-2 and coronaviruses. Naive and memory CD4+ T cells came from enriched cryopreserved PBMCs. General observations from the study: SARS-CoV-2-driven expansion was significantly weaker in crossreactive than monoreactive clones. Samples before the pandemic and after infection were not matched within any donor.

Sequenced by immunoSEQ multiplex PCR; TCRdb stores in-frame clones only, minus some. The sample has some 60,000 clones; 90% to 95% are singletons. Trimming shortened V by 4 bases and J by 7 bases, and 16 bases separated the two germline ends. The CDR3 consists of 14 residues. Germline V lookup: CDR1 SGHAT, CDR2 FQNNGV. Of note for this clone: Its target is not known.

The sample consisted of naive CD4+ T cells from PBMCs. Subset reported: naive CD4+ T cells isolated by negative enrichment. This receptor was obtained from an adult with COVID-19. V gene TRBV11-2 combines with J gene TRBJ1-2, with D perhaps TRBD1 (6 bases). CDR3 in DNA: TGTGCCAGCAGCTCTCAACAGGGTTGGGCTGGCTACACCTTC. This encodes CASSSQQGWAGYTF.